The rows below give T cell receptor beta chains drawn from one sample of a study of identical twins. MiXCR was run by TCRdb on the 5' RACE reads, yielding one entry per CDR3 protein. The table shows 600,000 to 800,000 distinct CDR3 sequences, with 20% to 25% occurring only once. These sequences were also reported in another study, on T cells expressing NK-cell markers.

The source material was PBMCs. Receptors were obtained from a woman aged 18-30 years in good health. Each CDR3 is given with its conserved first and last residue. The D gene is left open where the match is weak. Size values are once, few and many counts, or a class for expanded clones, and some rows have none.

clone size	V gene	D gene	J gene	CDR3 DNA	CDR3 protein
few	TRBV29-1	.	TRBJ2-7	TGCAGCGTTGAAGGGTTAGAAAACTCCTACGAGCAGTACTTC	CSVEGLENSYEQYF
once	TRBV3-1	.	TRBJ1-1	TGTGCCAGCAGACATGCCGGGGCAGAGAACACTGAAGCTTTCTTT	CASRHAGAENTEAFF
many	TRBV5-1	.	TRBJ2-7	TGCGCCAGCAGCACCGGACAGTTGCGTTCCTACGAGCAGTACTTC	CASSTGQLRSYEQYF
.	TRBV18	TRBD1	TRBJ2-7	TGTGCCAGCTCGTCCAGACAGGGTGGGGCCTACGAGCAGTACTTC	CASSSRQGGAYEQYF
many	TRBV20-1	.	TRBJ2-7	TGCAGTGCTAGAGAGACTCAGACCTACGAGCAGTACTTC	CSARETQTYEQYF
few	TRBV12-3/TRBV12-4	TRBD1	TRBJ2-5	TGTGCCAGCAGTTTATTAACCGCACAGGGGTGGCAAGAGACCCAGTACTTC	CASSLLTAQGWQETQYF
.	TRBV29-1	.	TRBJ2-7	TGCAGCGTAAGCGCCGCGGCCTCCTACGAGCAGTACTTC	CSVSAAASYEQYF
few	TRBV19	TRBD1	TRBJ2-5	TGTGCCAGTAAACTGACAGGGGGCGATCAGACCCAGTACTTC	CASKLTGGDQTQYF
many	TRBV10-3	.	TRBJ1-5	TGTGCCATCAGTGAAGGGGTGAATCAGCCCCAGCATTTT	CAISEGVNQPQHF
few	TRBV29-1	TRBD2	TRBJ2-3	TGCAGCGCCCGGACTAGCGTCGATACGCAGTATTTT	CSARTSVDTQYF
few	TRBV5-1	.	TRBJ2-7	TGCGCCAGCAGCCAAAGGCCCCAGGAGTCCTACGAGCAGTACTTC	CASSQRPQESYEQYF
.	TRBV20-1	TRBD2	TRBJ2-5	TGCAGTGCTCCGCCCTTTAGTCGAGCGGGAGGGGGGACCCAGTACTTC	CSAPPFSRAGGGTQYF
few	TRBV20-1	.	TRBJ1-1	TGCAGTGCTAGAGATCGAATGGTCGGTGTGGCTTTCTTT	CSARDRMVGVAFF
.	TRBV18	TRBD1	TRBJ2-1	TGTGCCAGCTCACCAGGGGGACAGGTAGAAGACTTC	CASSPGGQVEDF
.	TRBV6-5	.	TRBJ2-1	TGTGCCAGCAGTTACACCAGGACAGCAGAGCCCTACAATGAGCAGTTCTTC	CASSYTRTAEPYNEQFF
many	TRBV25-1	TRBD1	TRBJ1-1	TGTGCCAGCAGTGGGAATTGGGACAGGGGGCGGGAAGCTTTCTTT	CASSGNWDRGREAFF
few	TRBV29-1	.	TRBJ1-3	TGCAGCGCAAGGGGCCACTCTGGAAACACCATATATTTT	CSARGHSGNTIYF
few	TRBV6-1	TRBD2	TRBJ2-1	TGTGCCAGCAGTACGACTAGCGGGGGGATAAACAATGAGCAGTTCTTC	CASSTTSGGINNEQFF
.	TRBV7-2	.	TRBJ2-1	TGTGCCAGCAGCGACATAAGCTCCTACAATGAGCAGTTCTTC	CASSDISSYNEQFF
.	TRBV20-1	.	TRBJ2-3	TGCAGTGCTAAGGGAAGGAGCACAGATACGCAGTATTTT	CSAKGRSTDTQYF
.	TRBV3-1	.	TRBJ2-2	TGTGCCAGCAGCCAAGGGGGCGGTGGCGGGGAGCTGTTTTTT	CASSQGGGGGELFF
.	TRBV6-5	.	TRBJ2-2	TGTGCCAGCAGTTACTTTGGGTTTAGCTCCGGGGAGCTGTTTTTT	CASSYFGFSSGELFF
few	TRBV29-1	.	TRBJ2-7	TGCAGCGTTGAAGATAATGGGTGGGAGCAGTACTTC	CSVEDNGWEQYF
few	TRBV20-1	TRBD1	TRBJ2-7	TGCAGTGCAGGAAAGACAGGGAAGAGGGCCTACGAGCAGTACTTC	CSAGKTGKRAYEQYF
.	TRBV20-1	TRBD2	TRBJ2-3	TGCAGTGCTAGAGTGTTAGCGGGGGGGCCCAGCACAGATACGCAGTATTTT	CSARVLAGGPSTDTQYF
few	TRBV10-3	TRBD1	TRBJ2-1	TGTGCCATCAGGGGGGACAGGGGGTCCAGTGAGCAGTTCTTC	CAIRGDRGSSEQFF
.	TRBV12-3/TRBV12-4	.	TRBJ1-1	TGTGCCAGCAGGAGGGTGTCTGAAGCTTTCTTT	CASRRVSEAFF
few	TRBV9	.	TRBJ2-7	TGTGCCAGCAGCAAAGAAGGGGGAGAGCAGTACTTC	CASSKEGGEQYF
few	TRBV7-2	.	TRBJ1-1	TGTGCCAGCAGCTCTTACCAAAAGAACACTGAAGCTTTCTTT	CASSSYQKNTEAFF
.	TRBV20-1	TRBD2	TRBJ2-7	TGCAGTGCTAGGCGACCGGCGGGAGGAACTAACGAGCAGTACTTC	CSARRPAGGTNEQYF
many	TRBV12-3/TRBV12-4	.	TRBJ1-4	TGTGCCAGCAGTTTTTCGGGCGCGGGGGATGAAAAACTGTTTTTT	CASSFSGAGDEKLFF
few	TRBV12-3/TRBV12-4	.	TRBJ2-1	TGTGCCAGCAGCATGACTCGGGGGCAGTTCTTC	CASSMTRGQFF
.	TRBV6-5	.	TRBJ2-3	TGTGCCAGCAGTTACTCCAGAGGGGTGGATACGCAGTATTTT	CASSYSRGVDTQYF
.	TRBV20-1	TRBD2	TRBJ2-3	TGCAGTGCTAGAGAAAGTAGGCTAGCGGGAGTGGGAGATACGCAGTATTTT	CSARESRLAGVGDTQYF
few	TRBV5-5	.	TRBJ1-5	TGTGCCAGCAGCCCCGTGGCAGGGGTTTTTGAGCCCCAGCATTTT	CASSPVAGVFEPQHF
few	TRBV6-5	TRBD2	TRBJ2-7	TGTGCCAGCAGTTACTCTCTTGTAGGGACTAGCGGTGCCTACGAGCAGTACTTC	CASSYSLVGTSGAYEQYF
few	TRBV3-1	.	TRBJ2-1	TGTGCCAGCAGCCCGGACTACCCCAACTACAATGAGCAGTTCTTC	CASSPDYPNYNEQFF
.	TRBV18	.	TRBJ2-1	TGTGCCAGCTCACCACCAGGAAAGCGGAGCTCCTACAATGAGCAGTTCTTC	CASSPPGKRSSYNEQFF
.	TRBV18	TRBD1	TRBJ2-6	TGTGCCAGCTCACCGGGACAGGGAAGCTCTGGGGCCAACGTCCTGACTTTC	CASSPGQGSSGANVLTF
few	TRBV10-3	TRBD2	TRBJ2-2	TGTGCCATCAACCCTAGCGGGATCGGGTCCGGGGAGCTGTTTTTT	CAINPSGIGSGELFF
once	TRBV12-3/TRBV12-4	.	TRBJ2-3	TGTGCCAGCAGTTTTGGACTCAGCACAGATACGCAGTATTTT	CASSFGLSTDTQYF
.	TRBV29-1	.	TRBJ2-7	TGCAGCGTCCTGACGGGACGCTCCTACGAGCAGTACTTC	CSVLTGRSYEQYF
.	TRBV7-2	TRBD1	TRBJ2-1	TGTGCCAGCAGCTTCTGGACAGGGGACTACAATGAGCAGTTCTTC	CASSFWTGDYNEQFF
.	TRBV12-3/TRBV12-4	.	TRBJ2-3	TGTGCCAGCAGGCCTGGTGAGGGCACAGATACGCAGTATTTT	CASRPGEGTDTQYF
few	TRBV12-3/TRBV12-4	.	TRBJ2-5	TGTGCCAGCAGCCCGCACCCCGGCCGGGAGACCCAGTACTTC	CASSPHPGRETQYF
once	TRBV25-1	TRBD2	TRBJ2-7	TGTGCCAGCACCCCGGCGGGAGAATCCTACGAGCAGTACTTC	CASTPAGESYEQYF
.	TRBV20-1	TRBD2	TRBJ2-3	TGCAGTGCCTACGACCGAACTAGCGGACTCACAGATACGCAGTATTTT	CSAYDRTSGLTDTQYF
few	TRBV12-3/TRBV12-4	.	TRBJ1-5	TGTGCCAGCAGTCCGCGACAGGTCCTGGGGGGGCCCCAGCATTTT	CASSPRQVLGGPQHF
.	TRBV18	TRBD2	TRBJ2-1	TGTGCCAGCTCACCACCTAGCGGGATTGAGCAGTTCTTC	CASSPPSGIEQFF
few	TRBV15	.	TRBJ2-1	TGTGCCACCAGCAGAGGGGCCAGCGTGTCCCGCAATGAGCAGTTCTTC	CATSRGASVSRNEQFF
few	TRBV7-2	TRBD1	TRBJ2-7	TGTGCCAGCAGCTTTAGGACAGGGGGGCTAGGGGAGCAGTACTTC	CASSFRTGGLGEQYF